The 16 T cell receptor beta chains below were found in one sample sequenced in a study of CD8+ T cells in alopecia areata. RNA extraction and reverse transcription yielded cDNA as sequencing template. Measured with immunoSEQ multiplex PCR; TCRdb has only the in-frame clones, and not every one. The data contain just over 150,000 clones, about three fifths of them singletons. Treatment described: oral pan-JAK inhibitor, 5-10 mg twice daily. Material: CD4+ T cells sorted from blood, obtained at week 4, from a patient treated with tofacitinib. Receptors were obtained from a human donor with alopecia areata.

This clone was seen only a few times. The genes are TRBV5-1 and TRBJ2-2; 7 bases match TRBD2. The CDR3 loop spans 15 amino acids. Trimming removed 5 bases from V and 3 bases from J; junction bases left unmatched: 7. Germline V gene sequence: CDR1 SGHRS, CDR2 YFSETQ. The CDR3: CASSPRLADTGELFF. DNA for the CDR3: TGCGCCAGCAGTCCGAGGCTAGCGGACACCGGGGAGCTGTTTTTT.

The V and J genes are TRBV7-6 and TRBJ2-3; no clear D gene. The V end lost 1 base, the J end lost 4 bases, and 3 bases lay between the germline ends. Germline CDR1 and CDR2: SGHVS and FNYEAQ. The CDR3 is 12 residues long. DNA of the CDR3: TGTGCCAGCAGCTTAGGGGCAGATACGCAGTATTTT. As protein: CASSLGADTQYF. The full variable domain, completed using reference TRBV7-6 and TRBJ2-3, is GAGVSQSPRYKVTKRGQDVALRCDPISGHVSLYWYRQALGQGPEFLTYFNYEAQQDKSGLPNDRFSAERPEGSISTLTIQRTEQRDSAMYRCASSLGADTQYFGPGTRLTVL.

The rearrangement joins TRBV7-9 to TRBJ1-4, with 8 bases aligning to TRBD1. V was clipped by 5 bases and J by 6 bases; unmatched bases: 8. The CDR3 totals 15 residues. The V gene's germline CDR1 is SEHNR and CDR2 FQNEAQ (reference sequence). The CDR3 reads CASSETGTGDEKLFF. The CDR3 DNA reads TGTGCCAGCAGCGAGACCGGGACAGGAGATGAAAAACTGTTTTTT.

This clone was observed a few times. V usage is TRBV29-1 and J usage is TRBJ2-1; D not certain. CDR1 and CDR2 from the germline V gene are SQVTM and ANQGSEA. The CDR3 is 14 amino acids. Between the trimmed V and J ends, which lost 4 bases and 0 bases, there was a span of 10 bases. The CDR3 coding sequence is TGCAGCGTTGCTGTCTGGAGCTCCTACAATGAGCAGTTCTTC. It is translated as CSVAVWSSYNEQFF.

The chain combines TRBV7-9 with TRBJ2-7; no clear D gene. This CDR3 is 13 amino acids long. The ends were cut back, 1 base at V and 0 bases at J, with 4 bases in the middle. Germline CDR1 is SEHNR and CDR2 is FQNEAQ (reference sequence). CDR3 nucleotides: TGTGCCAGCAGCTTAGAGAGCTCCTACGAGCAGTACTTC. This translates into CASSLESSYEQYF.

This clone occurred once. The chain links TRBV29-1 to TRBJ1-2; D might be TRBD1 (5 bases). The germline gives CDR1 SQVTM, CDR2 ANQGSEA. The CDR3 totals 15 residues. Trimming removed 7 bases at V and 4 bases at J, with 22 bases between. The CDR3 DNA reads TGCAGCGCCCCGGCGAGGGGCGATTCGGGCTATGGCTACACCTTC. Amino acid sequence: CSAPARGDSGYGYTF.

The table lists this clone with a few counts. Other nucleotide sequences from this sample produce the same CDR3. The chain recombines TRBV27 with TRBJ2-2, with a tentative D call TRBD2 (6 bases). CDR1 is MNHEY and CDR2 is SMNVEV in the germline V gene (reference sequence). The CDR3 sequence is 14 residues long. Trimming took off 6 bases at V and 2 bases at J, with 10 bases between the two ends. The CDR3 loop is CASRKGGNTGELFF. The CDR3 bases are TGTGCCAGCAGGAAGGGAGGAAACACCGGGGAGCTGTTTTTT.

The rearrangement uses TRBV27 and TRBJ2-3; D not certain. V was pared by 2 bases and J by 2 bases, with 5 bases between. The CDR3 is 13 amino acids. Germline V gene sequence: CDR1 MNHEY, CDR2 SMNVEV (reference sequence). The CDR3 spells CASSLLYTDTQYF. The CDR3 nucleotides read TGTGCCAGCAGTTTACTCTACACAGATACGCAGTATTTT.

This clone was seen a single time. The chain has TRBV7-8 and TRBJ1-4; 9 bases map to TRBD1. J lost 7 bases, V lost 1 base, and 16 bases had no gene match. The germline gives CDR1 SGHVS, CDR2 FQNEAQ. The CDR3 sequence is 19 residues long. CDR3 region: CASSLGGTGGAGLGEKLFF. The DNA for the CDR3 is TGTGCCAGCAGCTTAGGGGGAACAGGGGGCGCCGGATTAGGTGAAAAACTGTTTTTT.

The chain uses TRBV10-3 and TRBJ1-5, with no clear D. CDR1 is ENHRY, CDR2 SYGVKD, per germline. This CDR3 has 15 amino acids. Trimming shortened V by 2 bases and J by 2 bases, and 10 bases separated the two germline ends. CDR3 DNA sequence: TGTGCCATCAGTGAGGGACCAACGGGCAATCAGCCCCAGCATTTT. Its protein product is CAISEGPTGNQPQHF.

In DNA form, the CDR3 reads TGCAGCGCCGCCGCAGGAACCCGCGGGACCCAGTACTTC. Protein sequence: CSAAAGTRGTQYF. The rearrangement joins TRBV29-1 to TRBJ2-5; D is unresolved. V lost 7 bases and J lost 7, with 19 bases in between. CDR3 length: 13 amino acids. Germline V gene sequence: CDR1 SQVTM, CDR2 ANQGSEA. Variable domain in full (rest from reference TRBV29-1 and TRBJ2-5): SAVISQKPSRDICQRGTSLTIQCQVDSQVTMMFWYRQQPGQSLTLIATANQGSEATYESGFVIDKFPISRPNLTFSTLTVSNMSPEDSSIYLCSAAAGTRGTQYFGPGTRLLVL.

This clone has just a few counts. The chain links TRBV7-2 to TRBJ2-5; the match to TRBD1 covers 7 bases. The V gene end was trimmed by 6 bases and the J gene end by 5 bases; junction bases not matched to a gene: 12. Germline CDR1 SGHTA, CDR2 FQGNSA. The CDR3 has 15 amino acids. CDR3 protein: CASRSNPGGAETQYF. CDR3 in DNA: TGTGCCAGCAGATCCAATCCAGGGGGAGCGGAGACCCAGTACTTC.

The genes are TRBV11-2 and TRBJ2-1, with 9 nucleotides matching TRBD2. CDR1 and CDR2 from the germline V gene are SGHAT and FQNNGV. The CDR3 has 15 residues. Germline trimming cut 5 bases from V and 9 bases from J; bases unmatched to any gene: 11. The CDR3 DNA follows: TGTGCCAGCAGCCGGGCGGTAGCGGGGGACGGTGAGCAGTTCTTC. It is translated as CASSRAVAGDGEQFF.

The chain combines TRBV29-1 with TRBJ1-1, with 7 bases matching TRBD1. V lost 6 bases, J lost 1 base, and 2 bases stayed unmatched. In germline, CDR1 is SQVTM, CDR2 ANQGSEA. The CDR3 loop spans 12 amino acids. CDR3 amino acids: CSVDRTNTEAFF. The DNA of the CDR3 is TGCAGCGTGGACAGGACGAACACTGAAGCTTTCTTT.

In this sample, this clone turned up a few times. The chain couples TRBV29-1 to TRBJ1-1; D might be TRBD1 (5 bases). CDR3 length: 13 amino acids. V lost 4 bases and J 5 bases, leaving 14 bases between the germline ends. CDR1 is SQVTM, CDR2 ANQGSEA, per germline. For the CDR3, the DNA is TGCAGCGTTGGAAGGCAGGGAAATACTGAAGCTTTCTTT. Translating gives CSVGRQGNTEAFF.

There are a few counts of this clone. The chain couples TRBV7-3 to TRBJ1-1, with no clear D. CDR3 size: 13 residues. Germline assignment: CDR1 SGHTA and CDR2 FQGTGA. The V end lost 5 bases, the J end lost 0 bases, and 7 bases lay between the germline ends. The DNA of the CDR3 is TGTGCCAGCAGCCAACACATGAACACTGAAGCTTTCTTT. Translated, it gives CASSQHMNTEAFF. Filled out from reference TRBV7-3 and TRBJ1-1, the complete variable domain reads GAGVSQTPSNKVTEKGKYVELRCDPISGHTALYWYRQSLGQGPEFLIYFQGTGAADDSGLPNDRFFAVRPEGSVSTLKIQRTERGDSAVYLCASSQHMNTEAFFGQGTRLTVV.